Reported below is one T cell receptor (beta chain). V was trimmed by 2 bases and J by 13 bases, leaving 12 bases between them. Per the germline V gene, CDR1 is SGHDN and CDR2 is FVKESK. The CDR3 contains 11 residues. Through a sample-barcoded 5' primer and a J-beta primer mix, a second PCR was run for roughly 6 to 12 cycles. Every molecule of cDNA carried a tag from a template-switch adaptor with 12 random nucleotides. One entry per CDR3 protein, called by TCRdb with MiXCR from the 5' RACE reads. The table includes approximately 780,000 distinct CDR3 sequences, roughly 26% detected once. The sample belongs to a study of blood T cells in healthy people across ages. A further study also used this sample, focusing on T cells of mothers and their children.

The V gene is TRBV14, the J gene TRBJ2-7, with D uncertain. The clonotype originates from a boy aged 5 to 17 in good health. Sequenced input: blood. The CDR3 sequence: CASSQSGAPYF. The CDR3 nucleotides read TGTGCCAGCAGCCAATCCGGAGCTCCATACTTC.